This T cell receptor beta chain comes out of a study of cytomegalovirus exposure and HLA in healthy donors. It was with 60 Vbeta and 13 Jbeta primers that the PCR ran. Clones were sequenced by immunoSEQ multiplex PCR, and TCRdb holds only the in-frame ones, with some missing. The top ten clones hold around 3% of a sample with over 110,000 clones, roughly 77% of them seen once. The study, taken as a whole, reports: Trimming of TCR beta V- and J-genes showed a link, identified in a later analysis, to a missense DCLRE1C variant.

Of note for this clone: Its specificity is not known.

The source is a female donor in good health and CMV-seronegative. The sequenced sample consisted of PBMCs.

The CDR3 DNA reads as TGTGCCAGCAGTTTAGATCGACTCCCCCGTGATGAGCAGTTCTTC. This sequence encodes CASSLDRLPRDEQFF. This chain joins TRBV27 and TRBJ2-1; D call uncertain. The CDR3 covers 15 residues. Germline CDR1 MNHEY, CDR2 SMNVEV (reference sequence). V dropped 2 bases and J dropped 8 bases, with 16 bases sitting between them.